This passage covers 5 T cell receptor beta chains from one sample sequenced in a study of GPR56 and killer-like receptors on CD4 memory cells. TCRdb reanalyzed the reads, giving one entry per CDR3 protein sequence and no DNA. The specimen's table records 61 distinct CDR3 sequences. Five CD4+ populations, defined by killer cell lectin-like receptor and GPR56 markers, were sorted by FACS. Specimen: memory CD4+ T cells from blood. The receptors come from a human donor in good health.

This clonotype is classed as large by frequency. V usage is TRBV29-1 and J usage is TRBJ1-3. The CDR3 extends over 14 amino acids. Germline assignment: CDR1 SQVTM and CDR2 ANQGSEA. The CDR3 loop is CSVVDSLTGNTIYF.

The chain has TRBV4-3 and TRBJ1-1. Germline loops: CDR1 LGHNA, CDR2 YSLEER. CDR3 length: 15 amino acids. The CDR3 region is CASSQDEGWNTEAFF.

The V gene is TRBV18, the J gene TRBJ1-5. In germline, CDR1 is KGHSH, CDR2 LQKENI. The CDR3 totals 13 residues. The CDR3 sequence is CASSPPHSWFRHF.

By frequency, this clonotype is medium-sized. The V call is TRBV20-1, the J call TRBJ1-2. The germline CDR1 and CDR2 sequences are DFQATT and SNEGSKA (reference sequence). This CDR3 spans 15 amino acids. The CDR3 loop reads CSASTELSLNYGYTF.

This clonotype is called large (0.1 to 1%) based on its frequency. V usage is TRBV7-3 and J usage is TRBJ2-7. This CDR3 region has 12 residues. From germline, CDR1 is SGHTA and CDR2 FQGTGA. The CDR3 region is CASSLTFHEQYF.